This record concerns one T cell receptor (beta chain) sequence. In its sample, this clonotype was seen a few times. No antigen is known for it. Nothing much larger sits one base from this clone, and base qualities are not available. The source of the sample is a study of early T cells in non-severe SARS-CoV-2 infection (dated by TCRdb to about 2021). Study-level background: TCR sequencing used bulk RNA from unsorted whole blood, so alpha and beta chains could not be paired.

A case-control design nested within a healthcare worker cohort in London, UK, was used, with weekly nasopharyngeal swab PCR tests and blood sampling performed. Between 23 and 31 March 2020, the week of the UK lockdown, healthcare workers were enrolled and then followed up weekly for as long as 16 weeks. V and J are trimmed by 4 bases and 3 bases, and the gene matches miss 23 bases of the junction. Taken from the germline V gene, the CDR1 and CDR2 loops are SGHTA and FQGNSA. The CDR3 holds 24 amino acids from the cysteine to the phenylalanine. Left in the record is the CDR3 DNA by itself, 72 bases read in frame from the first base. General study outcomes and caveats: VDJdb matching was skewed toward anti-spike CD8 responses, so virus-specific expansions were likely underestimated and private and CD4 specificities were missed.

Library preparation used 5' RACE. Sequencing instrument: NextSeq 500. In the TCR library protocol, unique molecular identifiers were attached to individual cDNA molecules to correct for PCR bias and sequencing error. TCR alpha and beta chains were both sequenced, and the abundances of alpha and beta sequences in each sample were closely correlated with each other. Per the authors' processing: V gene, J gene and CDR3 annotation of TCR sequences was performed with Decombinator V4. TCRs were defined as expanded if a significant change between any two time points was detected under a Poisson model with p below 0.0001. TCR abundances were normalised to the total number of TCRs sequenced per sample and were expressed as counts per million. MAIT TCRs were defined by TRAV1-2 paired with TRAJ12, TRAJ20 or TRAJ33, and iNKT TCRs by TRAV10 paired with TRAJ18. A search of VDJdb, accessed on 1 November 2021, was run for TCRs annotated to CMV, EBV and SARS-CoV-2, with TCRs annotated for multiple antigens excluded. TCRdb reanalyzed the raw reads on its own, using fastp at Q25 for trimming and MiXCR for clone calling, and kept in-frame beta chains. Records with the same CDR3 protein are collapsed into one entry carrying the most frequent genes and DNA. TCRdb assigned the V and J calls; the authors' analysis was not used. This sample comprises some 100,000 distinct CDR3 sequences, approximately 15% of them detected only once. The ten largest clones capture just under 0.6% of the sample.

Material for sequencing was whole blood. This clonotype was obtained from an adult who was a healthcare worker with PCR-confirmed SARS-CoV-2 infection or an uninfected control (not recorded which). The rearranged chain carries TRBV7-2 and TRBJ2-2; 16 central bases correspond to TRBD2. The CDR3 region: CASSSPGGLAGGPINKGDTGELFF. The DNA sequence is TGTGCCAGCAGCTCCCCCGGGGGACTAGCGGGGGGGCCGATCAACAAAGGGGACACCGGGGAGCTGTTTTTT. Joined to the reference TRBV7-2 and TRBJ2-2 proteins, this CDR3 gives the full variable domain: GAGVSQSPSNKVTEKGKDVELRCDPISGHTALYWYRQSLGQGLEFLIYFQGNSAPDKSGLPSDRFSAERTGGSVSTLTIQRTQQEDSAVYLCASSSPGGLAGGPINKGDTGELFFGEGSRLTVL.